This TCR beta chain was captured by sequencing in a study of T-cell memory formation after mild COVID-19. Study in general: Most TCR clusters belonged to a single donor.

MiXCR, applied by TCRdb to the 5' RACE reads, yields one record per CDR3 protein. The table shows roughly 480,000 distinct CDR3 sequences, with 25% occurring only once. The CDR3 spans 12 residues. Trimming cost V 1 base and J 9 bases, with 10 bases left between them. Germline CDR1 LGHDT, CDR2 YNNKEL (reference sequence). The chain joins TRBV3-1 to TRBJ2-7; D remains ambiguous. What was sequenced was PBMCs or a T cell subset sorted from them (not recorded which). The receptor's source is an adult woman who had mild COVID-19 (a few samples of this study predate the infection). Cell type and time point are not known. CDR3 residues: CASSQAKGPQYF. The CDR3 region has the DNA TGTGCCAGCAGCCAAGCGAAGGGCCCGCAGTACTTC.